The TCR beta chain under discussion was sequenced for a study of monozygotic twins with inflammatory bowel disease. Overall study results and limits: In patient repertoires, differing immunosuppressive treatments may have added some variability.

Comments on this clonotype: Its antigen is not identified.

Each sample had eight separate cDNA synthesis reactions. TCRdb reprocessed the 5' RACE reads and keeps a single row for each CDR3 protein, giving no DNA. The sample includes fewer than 450,000 distinct CDR3 sequences. Collection of an approximately 2.3 ml blood sample took place per donor. Germline lookup yields CDR1 SQVTM and CDR2 ANQGSEA. The CDR3 is 14 amino acids. The sample comprised blood. This chain connects TRBV29-1 to TRBJ2-7. The sequence came from a human donor with ulcerative colitis or Crohn's disease, or a healthy co-twin of an affected twin (not recorded which). The CDR3 loop reads CSVDSDRGSYEQYF.